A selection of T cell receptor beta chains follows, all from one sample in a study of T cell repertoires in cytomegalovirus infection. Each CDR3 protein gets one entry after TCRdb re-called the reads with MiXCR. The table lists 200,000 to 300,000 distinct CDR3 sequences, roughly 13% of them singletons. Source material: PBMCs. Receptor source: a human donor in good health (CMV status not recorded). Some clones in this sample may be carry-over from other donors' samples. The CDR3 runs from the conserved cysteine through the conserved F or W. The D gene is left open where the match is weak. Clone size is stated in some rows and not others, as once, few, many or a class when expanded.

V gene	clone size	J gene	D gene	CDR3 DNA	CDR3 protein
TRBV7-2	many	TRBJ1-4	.	TGTGCCAGCAAGGGCGAAGTCTCTAATGAAAAACTGTTTTTT	CASKGEVSNEKLFF
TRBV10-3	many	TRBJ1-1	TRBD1	TGTGCCATCAGGGAACCCCTTGGGACAGAGAACACTGAAGCTTTCTTT	CAIREPLGTENTEAFF
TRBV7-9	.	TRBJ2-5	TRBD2	TGTGCCAGCAATCCTGGCGGGGGGATTCAAGAGACCCAGTACTTC	CASNPGGGIQETQYF
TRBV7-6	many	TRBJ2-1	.	TGTGCCAGCAGCTTAGCGCAGGATTACAATGAGCAGTTCTTC	CASSLAQDYNEQFF
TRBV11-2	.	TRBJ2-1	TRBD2	TGTGCCAGCAGTCATAATGTGGCAAGCGGGGGCCGCGGGGATGAGCAGTTCTTC	CASSHNVASGGRGDEQFF
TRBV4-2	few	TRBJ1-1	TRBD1	TGTGCCAGCAGCGGCAGGGGGTCGATGAACACTGAAGCTTTCTTT	CASSGRGSMNTEAFF
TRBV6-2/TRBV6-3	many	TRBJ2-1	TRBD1	TGTGCCAGCAGTTACCCGGACAGGGGGCTAATCAATGAGCAGTTCTTC	CASSYPDRGLINEQFF
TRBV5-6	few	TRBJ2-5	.	TGTGCCAGCAGCTTCCGGAGATACCGCTTCCAAGAGACCCAGTACTTC	CASSFRRYRFQETQYF
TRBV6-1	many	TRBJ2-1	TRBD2	TGTGCCAGCAGCACCGGGACTAGCGGGATTTTTGAGCAGTTCTTC	CASSTGTSGIFEQFF
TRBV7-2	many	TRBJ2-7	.	TGTGCCAGCAGCCCGTTTCAGGATGTCTCCTACGAGCAGTACTTC	CASSPFQDVSYEQYF
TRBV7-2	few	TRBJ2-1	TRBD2	TGTGCCAGCAGCTTAGCAGTTAGCGGGAGAGGTGGGACCTACAATGAGCAGTTCTTC	CASSLAVSGRGGTYNEQFF
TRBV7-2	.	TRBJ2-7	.	TGTGCCAGCAGCTCAGCGGTCGTCGATCCGTACTTC	CASSSAVVDPYF
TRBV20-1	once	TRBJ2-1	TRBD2	TGCAGTGCTAGGCGGGGGAAAAATGAGCAGTTCTTC	CSARRGKNEQFF
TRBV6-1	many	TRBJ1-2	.	TGTGCCAGCAGTGCCTGGGACTATGGCTACACCTTC	CASSAWDYGYTF
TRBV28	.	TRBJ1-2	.	TGTGCCAGCCAACTAGGAAACTATGGCTACACCTTC	CASQLGNYGYTF